Following are 17 T cell receptor beta chains from one sample sequenced in a study of T cell changes during pregnancy in multiple sclerosis. Repertoires were generated with immunoSEQ multiplex PCR, while TCRdb's copy carries only in-frame clones and drops some. This table has about 32,000 clones, roughly nine tenths appearing once. The sequencing used CD8+ T cells from peripheral blood mononuclear cells, collected in the second trimester of pregnancy. The receptors shown here come from a female donor with multiple sclerosis, enrolled in a pregnancy study.

This rearrangement joins TRBV23-1 to TRBJ1-1; the D gene is possibly TRBD1 (6 bases). TRBV23-1 is known as an ORF, though its function is uncertain. The V and J ends lost 3 bases and 9 bases respectively, with 11 bases between them. The CDR3 runs 12 residues. CDR3 residues: CASSHLTGKAFF. The DNA for the CDR3 is TGCGCCAGCAGTCACCTTACAGGGAAAGCTTTCTTT.

V is TRBV25-1 and J is TRBJ1-1; 8 bases line up with TRBD1. Germline CDR1 MGHDK, CDR2 SYGVNS. V trimming: 5 bases; J trimming: 1 base; junction bases outside the gene matches: 3. The CDR3 consists of 14 residues. The CDR3 nucleotides are TGTGCCAGCAGTCTGGGGACAGGGAACACTGAAGCTTTCTTT. Amino acids: CASSLGTGNTEAFF.

The rearrangement joins TRBV5-4 to TRBJ2-7, with no clear D. Germline V gene data show CDR1 as SGHNT and CDR2 as YYREEE (reference sequence). CDR3 length: 15 amino acids. V was clipped by 0 bases and J by 2 bases, with 12 bases between them. CDR3 DNA: TGTGCCAGCAGCTTGGGAGAAACCGCCACCTACGAGCAGTACTTC. Amino acid sequence: CASSLGETATYEQYF.

This chain joins TRBV7-9 and TRBJ2-1; 8 bases match TRBD2. The V gene's germline CDR1 is SEHNR and CDR2 FQNEAQ (reference sequence). The CDR3 consists of 13 residues. Unmatched junction bases numbered 6, after V lost 5 bases and J lost 9 bases. CDR3: CASSPGGGSEQFF. As DNA, the CDR3 is TGTGCCAGCAGCCCGGGGGGGGGCAGTGAGCAGTTCTTC.

The chain joins TRBV19 to TRBJ2-7; the D is unclear. The CDR3 runs to 13 residues. The germline CDR1 and CDR2 sequences are LNHDA and SQIVND (reference sequence). V was cut by 1 base and J by 0 bases, with 4 bases left in between. The CDR3 is CASSIGPSYEQYF. The DNA for the CDR3 is TGTGCCAGTAGTATAGGGCCCTCCTACGAGCAGTACTTC. Variable domain in full (rest from reference TRBV19 and TRBJ2-7): DGGITQSPKYLFRKEGQNVTLSCEQNLNHDAMYWYRQDPGQGLRLIYYSQIVNDFQKGDIAEGYSVSREKKESFPLTVTSAQKNPTAFYLCASSIGPSYEQYFGPGTRLTVT.

The chain has TRBV9 and TRBJ2-7; D is perhaps TRBD1 (5 bases). The germline CDR1 and CDR2 sequences are SGDLS and YYNGEE. The germline V and J ends were trimmed by 0 bases and 5 bases, with 12 bases remaining between them. CDR3 length equals 14 residues. Written as DNA, the CDR3 is TGTGCCAGCAGCGTAGAAGGTAGGGGTGACGAGCAGTACTTC. Protein: CASSVEGRGDEQYF. The variable domain in full, with the rest retrieved from reference TRBV9 and TRBJ2-7, is DSGVTQTPKHLITATGQRVTLRCSPRSGDLSVYWYQQSLDQGLQFLIQYYNGEERAKGNILERFSAQQFPDLHSELNLSSLELGDSALYFCASSVEGRGDEQYFGPGTRLTVT.

The V gene is TRBV9, the J gene TRBJ1-1, with a possible D match to TRBD1 (6 bases). This CDR3 has 15 amino acids. The V end lost 3 bases, the J end lost 5 bases, and 17 bases lay between the germline ends. CDR1 and CDR2 from the germline V gene are SGDLS and YYNGEE. This CDR3 is CASSGGLQGETEAFF. CDR3 sequence (DNA): TGTGCCAGCAGCGGGGGGTTACAGGGTGAAACTGAAGCTTTCTTT.

By its share, this clone is medium-sized (0.01 to 0.1%). The gene calls are TRBV2 and TRBJ1-4, with 9 bases matching TRBD1. The junction had 15 bases not matched to a gene; V was cut back by 4 bases and J by 6 bases. This CDR3 comprises 18 residues. The germline V gene has CDR1 SNHLY and CDR2 FYNNEI. CDR3: CASSAYSTRDREDEKLFF. The CDR3 DNA follows: TGTGCCAGCAGTGCCTATTCTACCCGGGACAGGGAGGATGAAAAACTGTTTTTT.

By share of the sample, this clone is medium-sized. V is TRBV6-6 and J is TRBJ1-5, with D possibly being TRBD1 (5 bases). Per the germline V gene, CDR1 is MNHNY and CDR2 is SVGAGI (reference sequence). The length of the CDR3 is 16 residues. V shed 0 bases and J shed 5 bases, with 14 bases lying between them. The CDR3 here is CASSYSSSRDDQPQHF. The CDR3 nucleotides read TGTGCCAGCAGTTACTCGTCTTCCAGGGATGATCAGCCCCAGCATTTT.

The J gene is TRBJ1-4, the V gene TRBV28; 9 nucleotides agree with TRBD1. The CDR3 totals 17 residues. Unmatched junction bases numbered 8, after V lost 4 bases and J lost 2 bases. CDR1 and CDR2 from the germline V gene are MDHEN and SYDVKM. CDR3 sequence (DNA): TGTGCCAGCAGTTCTCCCGACAGGGGGAGGACTAATGAAAAACTGTTTTTT. Translating it yields CASSSPDRGRTNEKLFF.

The V and J genes are TRBV27 and TRBJ2-5; TRBD2 is a possible D gene (6 bases). The J call may be mistaken, given a closer DNA end match to TRBJ2-7. The CDR3 is 14 residues long. CDR1 is MNHEY, CDR2 SMNVEV, per germline (reference sequence). The CDR3: CASSFGGISYEQYF. The DNA for the CDR3 is TGTGCCAGCAGTTTCGGGGGAATAAGTTACGAGCAGTACTTC.

In this sample, this clone turned up once. This sequence joins TRBV18 and TRBJ1-1, with no clear D. Trimming took off 0 bases at V and 7 bases at J, with 24 bases between the two ends. CDR1 and CDR2 (germline): KGHSH, LQKENI. The CDR3 has 18 amino acids. The DNA for the CDR3 is TGTGCCAGCTCACCACCGCCCGGGAAAGGATTCTTCGAGGGTGAAGCTTTCTTT. It codes for CASSPPPGKGFFEGEAFF.

The rearrangement joins TRBV29-1 to TRBJ2-1, with TRBD2 as a possible D gene (6 bases). Germline V lookup: CDR1 SQVTM, CDR2 ANQGSEA. The CDR3 contains 15 residues. CDR3 residues: CSLLGGLATYNEQFF. CDR3 sequence (DNA): TGCAGTCTTTTGGGGGGTCTCGCAACCTACAATGAGCAGTTCTTC.

CDR3 protein: CASSYSGQGVPEAFF. The CDR3 nucleotides read TGTGCCAGCAGTTACTCTGGGCAGGGGGTACCTGAAGCTTTCTTT. The chain links TRBV6-6 to TRBJ1-1; 7 bases align to TRBD1. Germline V gene data show CDR1 as MNHNY and CDR2 as SVGAGI (reference sequence). The CDR3 extends over 15 amino acids. V gave up 0 bases and J gave up 6 bases; unmatched junction bases: 7.

J is TRBJ2-7 and V is TRBV5-8; 11 bases line up with TRBD1. The length of the CDR3 is 15 residues. V trimming: 3 bases; J trimming: 3 bases; junction bases outside the gene matches: 5. CDR1 and CDR2 from the germline V gene are SGHTS and YDEGEE. CDR3 sequence reads: CASSSGTGGFYEQYF. CDR3 nucleotides: TGTGCCAGCAGCTCCGGGACAGGGGGTTTCTACGAGCAGTACTTC.

The chain couples TRBV6-6 to TRBJ1-2, with 7 bases lining up with TRBD1. Trimming removed 7 bases from V and 3 bases from J; junction bases left unmatched: 8. CDR1 and CDR2 from the germline V gene are MNHNY and SVGAGI (reference sequence). This CDR3 comprises 14 residues. CDR3 protein: CASTEQGYYYGYTF. For the CDR3, the DNA is TGTGCCAGCACCGAACAGGGGTATTACTATGGCTACACCTTC.

V gene TRBV7-9 combines with J gene TRBJ1-1; no reliable D call. The CDR3 contains 13 residues. V lost 2 bases, J lost 8 bases, and 12 bases lay in between. Germline loops: CDR1 SEHNR, CDR2 FQNEAQ (reference sequence). CDR3 coding DNA: TGTGCCAGCAGCTTAAGTTATGGGCACGAAGCTTTCTTT. As protein: CASSLSYGHEAFF.